The 9 T cell receptor beta chains presented below share a single source sample, sequenced in a study of T cells after yellow fever vaccination. TCRdb passed the 5' RACE reads through MiXCR, listing each CDR3 protein once. The repertoire holds around 120,000 distinct CDR3 sequences, with about 7% as singletons. The source was CD4+ T cells sorted from PBMCs, collected about 41 days after the first yellow fever vaccination. The receptors shown here come from a man in his late teens or twenties who received the YFV17D yellow fever vaccine.

This clonotype was counted at least ten times. The chain links TRBV5-1 to TRBJ2-2, with D possibly matching TRBD1 (6 bases). The CDR3 has 13 amino acids. Deletions cut 0 bases from V and 9 bases from J, with 9 bases between. The germline V gene has CDR1 SGHRS and CDR2 YFSETQ. CDR3 nucleotide sequence: TGCGCCAGCAGCTTGGAGCAGGGGAGGGAGCTGTTTTTT. This gives the protein CASSLEQGRELFF.

This clonotype appeared many times. The chain couples TRBV7-2 to TRBJ2-5, with D unresolved. This CDR3 is 14 amino acids long. Looked up from germline, CDR1 is SGHTA and CDR2 is FQGNSA. Trimming stripped 5 bases from V and 1 base from J, with 11 bases between. This CDR3 is CASSQRWSQETQYF. The CDR3 DNA follows: TGTGCCAGCAGCCAGAGGTGGTCCCAAGAGACCCAGTACTTC.

This clonotype came up many times. As DNA, the CDR3 is TGTGCCAGCAGCCAAGGGTTGGTGACCCTCTCACCCCTCCACTTT. Its protein is CASSQGLVTLSPLHF. V gene TRBV3-1 combines with J gene TRBJ1-6; D remains unclear. Trimming shortened V by 1 base and J by 10 bases, and 14 bases separated the two germline ends. Germline CDR1 reads LGHDT; CDR2 reads YNNKEL (reference sequence). The CDR3 extends over 15 amino acids.

This clonotype was counted a single time. Being one base from a much bigger clone, this may be a read error. The chain carries TRBV12-3 or TRBV12-4 and TRBJ1-2; D gene unclear. The CDR3 contains 15 residues. The V and J ends lost 5 bases and 0 bases respectively, with 13 bases between them. The CDR3 sequence is CASSLGLAANYGYTF. CDR3 nucleotide sequence: TGTGCCAGCAGTCTCGGACTGGCCGCTAACTATGGCTACACCTTC.

This clonotype came up a few times. The chain recombines TRBV12-3 or TRBV12-4 with TRBJ2-5, with 10 bases that match TRBD2. Germline trimming cut 1 base from V and 7 bases from J; bases unmatched to any gene: 6. The CDR3 is made up of 15 amino acids. The CDR3 nucleotides read TGTGCCAGCAGTTTAGAGAGCGGGGGGGATGGGACCCAGTACTTC. Translation: CASSLESGGDGTQYF.

This clonotype was seen many times. This rearrangement joins TRBV7-2 to TRBJ2-1; D is possibly TRBD1 (5 bases). V lost 5 bases and J lost 7, with 21 bases in between. Germline V gives CDR1 SGHTA, CDR2 FQGNSA. The CDR3 loop spans 16 amino acids. The CDR3 nucleotides read TGTGCCAGCAGCGCCCGGGCGCAGGGCCTATCAAATGAGCAGTTCTTC. It codes for CASSARAQGLSNEQFF.

This clonotype was observed at least ten times. This rearrangement joins TRBV28 to TRBJ2-3, with 8 bases aligning to TRBD1. Trimming at V came to 1 base and at J to 7 bases, leaving 10 bases not matched to a gene. The V gene's germline CDR1 is MDHEN and CDR2 SYDVKM. There are 16 residues in the CDR3. Here the CDR3 DNA reads TGTGCCAGCAGTTTATTTCTCGGACAGGGTGGAAATACGCAGTATTTT. Translated: CASSLFLGQGGNTQYF.

This clonotype was seen many times. This rearrangement joins TRBV4-3 to TRBJ2-1; D unresolved. V was trimmed by 0 bases and J by 0 bases, leaving 15 bases between them. Germline-derived CDR1 and CDR2 are LGHNA and YSLEER. The CDR3 totals 18 residues. In nucleotides, the CDR3 is TGCGCCAGCAGCCAAGAACCACCCACCTCTGGCTCCTACAATGAGCAGTTCTTC. Encoded protein: CASSQEPPTSGSYNEQFF.

The chain uses TRBV7-9 and TRBJ1-1, with TRBD1 matching over 8 bases. V lost 4 bases, J lost 6 bases, and 10 bases stayed unmatched. This CDR3 is built from 15 residues. Germline-derived CDR1 and CDR2 are SEHNR and FQNEAQ (reference sequence). DNA of the CDR3: TGTGCCAGCAGCTCTCGACAGGGGCGGAGTGCTGAAGCTTTCTTT. The encoded protein is CASSSRQGRSAEAFF.